A selection of T cell receptor beta chains follows, all from one sample in a study of T cells after yellow fever vaccination. TCRdb reanalysed the 5' RACE reads using MiXCR and keeps one entry per CDR3 protein. The table lists just under 600,000 distinct CDR3 sequences, less than 15% of them singletons. Source: PBMCs, taken on the day of the yellow fever booster vaccination. The receptors derive from a man aged 25-45 years who received the YFV17D yellow fever vaccine. Each CDR3 is given without its conserved first and last residue. D genes are given only for firm matches.

v_call	j_call	d_call	cdr3_aa
TRBV20-1	TRBJ2-7	NA	SAPGVYEQY
TRBV20-1	TRBJ1-5	NA	SAILPGGGRSNQPQH
TRBV10-1	TRBJ2-2	TRBD1	ASSRSRGPGELF
TRBV29-1	TRBJ2-1	TRBD2	SVRLAGGPYEQF
TRBV5-1	TRBJ2-5	NA	ASSLKGSGTDILHETQY
TRBV5-1	TRBJ2-5	NA	ATAFEWGETQY
TRBV20-1	TRBJ2-3	NA	SLTGAADTQY
TRBV28	TRBJ2-7	NA	ASGGWGGSYEQY
TRBV7-9	TRBJ2-7	NA	ASSLSAIYEQY
TRBV5-1	TRBJ2-5	TRBD2	ASSLGPGGQETQY
TRBV20-1	TRBJ1-1	NA	SASRGTEAF
TRBV29-1	TRBJ2-5	TRBD1	SVARGTDGQETQY
TRBV12-3/TRBV12-4	TRBJ2-3	TRBD2	ASSAEPGLGQVDTQY
TRBV5-1	TRBJ2-5	NA	ASRAAERETQY
TRBV29-1	TRBJ2-3	NA	SVPSAGLGTDTQY
TRBV7-2	TRBJ1-3	NA	ASSNFGNTIY
TRBV12-3/TRBV12-4	TRBJ1-6	TRBD1	ASSPGRGGGLSPLH
TRBV7-9	TRBJ2-7	NA	ASSLSSLASYEQY
TRBV11-3	TRBJ2-1	TRBD2	ASSLKSGTGLNEQF
TRBV28	TRBJ2-5	NA	ASSGRTNQETQY
TRBV20-1	TRBJ2-3	NA	SAAYRGSTDTQY
TRBV12-3/TRBV12-4	TRBJ1-6	NA	ASSLQGGLNSPLH